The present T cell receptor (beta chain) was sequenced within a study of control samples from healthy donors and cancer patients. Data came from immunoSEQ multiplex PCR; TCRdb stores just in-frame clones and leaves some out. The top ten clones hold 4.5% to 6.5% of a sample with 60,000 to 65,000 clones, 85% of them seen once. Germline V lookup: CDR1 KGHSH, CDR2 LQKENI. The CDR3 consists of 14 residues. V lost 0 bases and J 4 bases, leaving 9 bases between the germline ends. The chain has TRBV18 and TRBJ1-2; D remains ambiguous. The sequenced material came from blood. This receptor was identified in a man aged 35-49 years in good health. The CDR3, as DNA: TGTGCCAGCTCACCACCAGTCGGGAGCTATGGCTACACCTTC. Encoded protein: CASSPPVGSYGYTF.